This TCR beta chain was observed in a study of graft-versus-host responses after intestinal transplantation. Profiled with immunoSEQ multiplex PCR; TCRdb holds only in-frame clones, not every one. This table has around 110,000 clones, about 92% appearing once. The CDR3 consists of 13 residues. V was cut by 2 bases and J by 4 bases, with 7 bases left in between. From germline, CDR1 is MNHEY and CDR2 SVGAGI. Remarks on this clone: Its specificity is unknown.

The sample here was unstimulated CD4+ T cells sorted from spleen or lymph node cells, taken before transplant. The sequence was collected from a human donor who was the organ donor for an intestinal transplant. V usage is TRBV6-5 and J usage is TRBJ2-3, with a possible D match to TRBD1 (5 bases). The CDR3 DNA follows: TGTGCCAGCAGTTACGCCAGGGCAGATACGCAGTATTTT. It translates to CASSYARADTQYF.